This T cell receptor beta chain was recorded in a study of T-cell memory formation after mild COVID-19. TCRdb fed the 5' RACE reads into MiXCR, producing one record per CDR3 protein. The sample records fewer than 600,000 distinct CDR3 sequences, 20% to 25% being singletons. Germline V CDR1 and CDR2: MNHNS, SASEGT. The length of the CDR3 is 15 residues. V lost 7 bases to trimming and J lost 5 bases, with 19 bases between them. This clonotype came up a few times. The V call is TRBV6-1, the J call TRBJ2-3, with TRBD2 as a possible D gene (5 bases). The sample consisted of PBMCs or a T cell subset sorted from them (not recorded which). This sequence was found in an adult woman who had mild COVID-19 (a few samples of this study predate the infection). Cell type and time point are not known. Here the CDR3 DNA reads TGTGCCAGCACGGAGCGGAACATCCTGGGAGATACGCAGTATTTT. Amino acids: CASTERNILGDTQYF.